The present entry profiles one TCR beta chain with its context. These data belong to a study of blood T cell repertoires in COVID-19. Study-level information: The samples span acute and convalescent COVID-19 from the United States, Italy and Spain. Sample material is recorded as cDNA or gDNA derived from T cells, B-cell-depleted T cells, or PBMCs.

Authors' processing steps: Estimated nucleated cell counts came from reference gene primer amplification. TCRdb's copy holds only in-frame clones and misses some; the assay was immunoSEQ multiplex PCR. V and J calls plus clone size are reproduced from that table; the DNA served to infer D and trimming. The sample contains a few hundred thousand clones, approximately 84% of which appear only once. Trimming removed 1 base at V and 3 bases at J, with 12 bases between. The germline V gene has CDR1 LGHDT and CDR2 YNNKEL (reference sequence). This CDR3 region has 15 residues. The rearrangement uses TRBV3-1 (or the pseudogene TRBV3-2) and TRBJ2-5; D remains ambiguous. Sequencing was done on a sample of peripheral blood. This clonotype originated in a man aged 50-60 years who had recovered from COVID-19. DNA of the CDR3: TGTGCCAGCAGCCAAGGGCTAGGATTCAAAGAGACCCAGTACTTC. It codes for CASSQGLGFKETQYF.